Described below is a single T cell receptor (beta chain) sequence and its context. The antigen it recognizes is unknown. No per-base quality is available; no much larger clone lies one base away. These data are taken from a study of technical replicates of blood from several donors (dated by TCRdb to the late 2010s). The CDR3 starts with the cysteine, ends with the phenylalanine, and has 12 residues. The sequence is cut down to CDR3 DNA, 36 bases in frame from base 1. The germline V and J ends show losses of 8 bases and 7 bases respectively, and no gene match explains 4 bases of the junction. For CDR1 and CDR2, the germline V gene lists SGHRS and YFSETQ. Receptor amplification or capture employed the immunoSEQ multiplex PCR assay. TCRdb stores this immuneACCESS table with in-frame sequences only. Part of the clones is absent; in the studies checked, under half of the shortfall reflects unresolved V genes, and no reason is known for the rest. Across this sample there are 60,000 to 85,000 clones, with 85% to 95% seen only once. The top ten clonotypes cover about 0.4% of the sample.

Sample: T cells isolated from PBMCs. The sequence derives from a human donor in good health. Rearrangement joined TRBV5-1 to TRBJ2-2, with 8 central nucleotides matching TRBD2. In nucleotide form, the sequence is TGCGCCAGTGCCGGGGGGGACGGGGAGCTGTTTTTT. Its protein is CASAGGDGELFF.